Following are 32 T cell receptor beta chains from one sample sequenced in a study of CD8 T cells in ankylosing spondylitis. TCRdb re-called the 5' RACE reads with MiXCR, one entry per CDR3 protein. The sample consists of some 250,000 distinct CDR3 sequences, around 10% of them appearing once. The source material was blood, either unsorted or a sorted T cell fraction (not recorded which). These receptors all stem from a male donor with ankylosing spondylitis or in good health (not recorded which).

Only one count was recorded for this clonotype. This sequence joins TRBV3-1 and TRBJ2-3; D is undetermined. The CDR3 is made up of 15 amino acids. The ends were cut back, 0 bases at V and 5 bases at J, with 12 bases in the middle. The V gene's germline CDR1 is LGHDT and CDR2 YNNKEL (reference sequence). The CDR3, as DNA: TGTGCCAGCAGCCAAGATCTCGGACCAGTAGATACGCAGTATTTT. This codes for CASSQDLGPVDTQYF.

This clonotype showed up many times. The CDR3 region is CAISESRAGGTETQYF. Written as DNA, the CDR3 is TGTGCCATCAGTGAGTCTAGAGCGGGAGGGACGGAGACCCAGTACTTC. The chain uses TRBV10-3 and TRBJ2-5, with 10 positions matching TRBD2. Trimming at V came to 0 bases and at J to 5 bases, leaving 6 bases not matched to a gene. The CDR3 runs to 16 residues. Germline values: CDR1 ENHRY, CDR2 SYGVKD.

This clonotype was found many times. The V call is TRBV29-1, the J call TRBJ2-1, with 9 bases matching TRBD2. V lost 5 bases, J lost 7 bases, and 6 bases stayed unmatched. The CDR3 loop spans 13 amino acids. Germline values: CDR1 SQVTM, CDR2 ANQGSEA. The chain's CDR3 is CSVRAGGMNEQFF. The CDR3 nucleotides are TGCAGCGTTCGGGCGGGAGGGATGAATGAGCAGTTCTTC.

At least ten counts were recorded for this clonotype. A read error may account for a junction end that differs from germline. This sequence joins TRBV5-1 and TRBJ2-2; D remains unclear. This CDR3 is built from 15 residues. The germline V gene encodes CDR1 SGHRS and CDR2 YFSETQ. The CDR3 loop is CASSLAAGNTGELFF. For the CDR3, the DNA is TGTGCCAGCAGTTTAGCCGCAGGGAACACCGGGGAGCTGTTTTTT. Full variable domain (rest looked up from reference TRBV5-1 and TRBJ2-2): KAGVTQTPRYLIKTRGQQVTLSCSPISGHRSVSWYQQTPGQGLQFLFEYFSETQRNKGNFPGRFSGRQFSNSRSEMNVSTLELGDSALYLCASSLAAGNTGELFFGEGSRLTVL.

This clonotype was seen repeatedly, ten times or more. The V call is TRBV5-1, the J call TRBJ1-1; D unclear. Trimming cost V 4 bases and J 0 bases, with 4 bases left between them. Germline lookup yields CDR1 SGHRS and CDR2 YFSETQ. The CDR3 runs to 12 residues. This CDR3 reads CASSNLNTEAFF. Here the CDR3 DNA reads TGCGCCAGCAGCAACTTGAACACTGAAGCTTTCTTT.

This clonotype was detected a few times. This chain joins TRBV11-1 and TRBJ2-7, with 7 nucleotides matching TRBD1. Germline assignment: CDR1 SGHAT and CDR2 FQDESV (reference sequence). The V and J ends lost 5 bases and 3 bases, in that order; junction bases with no gene match: 7. The CDR3 runs 14 residues. The CDR3 DNA reads TGTGCCAGCAGCATCCGGACAGGAGTCTACGAGCAGTACTTC. Translation: CASSIRTGVYEQYF.

This clonotype came up many times. The rearrangement uses TRBV7-9 and TRBJ1-1; D is uncertain. Germline V gives CDR1 SEHNR, CDR2 FQNEAQ (reference sequence). Deletions cut 4 bases from V and 5 bases from J, with 14 bases between. The CDR3 is made up of 14 amino acids. CDR3 nucleotides: TGTGCCAGCAGCTCCGGGAGCGGGCCGACTGAAGCTTTCTTT. This translates into CASSSGSGPTEAFF. The full variable domain, rest sourced from reference TRBV7-9 and TRBJ1-1, is DTGVSQNPRHKITKRGQNVTFRCDPISEHNRLYWYRQTLGQGPEFLTYFQNEAQLEKSRLLSDRFSAERPKGSFSTLEIQRTEQGDSAMYLCASSSGSGPTEAFFGQGTRLTVV.

The chain employs TRBV20-1 and TRBJ2-1; D gene unclear. CDR1 DFQATT and CDR2 SNEGSKA come from the germline V gene (reference sequence). Between the trimmed V and J ends, which lost 4 bases and 6 bases, there was a span of 10 bases. The CDR3 sequence is 12 residues long. The CDR3 loop reads CSATDWSNEQFF. The CDR3 coding sequence is TGCAGTGCTACAGACTGGTCCAATGAGCAGTTCTTC.

This clonotype was picked up many times. This CDR3 reads CSASMGAGANVLTF. CDR3 DNA sequence: TGCAGTGCTAGTATGGGGGCTGGGGCCAACGTCCTGACTTTC. V gene TRBV20-1 combines with J gene TRBJ2-6; D tentatively reads TRBD1 or TRBD2 (5 bases each). CDR1 and CDR2 (germline): DFQATT, SNEGSKA (reference sequence). Trimming removed 3 bases at V and 2 bases at J, with 8 bases between. There are 14 residues in the CDR3.

The V gene is TRBV2, the J gene TRBJ1-1; tentative D call: TRBD1 (5 bases). V lost 7 bases and J 6 bases, leaving 18 bases between the germline ends. CDR3 length: 14 residues. Germline CDR1 and CDR2: SNHLY and FYNNEI. The CDR3 DNA is TGTGCCAGCAATTCGGGACGGTTAAGCCCTGAAGCTTTCTTT. Encoded protein: CASNSGRLSPEAFF.

The chain recombines TRBV28 with TRBJ1-5; D remains unclear. There are 14 residues in the CDR3. V dropped 6 bases and J dropped 3 bases, with 12 bases sitting between them. Germline CDR1 MDHEN, CDR2 SYDVKM. The CDR3 spells CASRLPLLNQPQHF. The CDR3 bases are TGTGCCAGCAGACTGCCCTTACTCAATCAGCCCCAGCATTTT.

This clonotype has at least ten counts. The V call is TRBV7-2, the J call TRBJ2-2; D ambiguous. The CDR3 covers 13 residues. Trimming shortened V by 2 bases and J by 7 bases, and 8 bases separated the two germline ends. CDR1 and CDR2 from the germline V gene are SGHTA and FQGNSA. The CDR3 sequence is CASSLQPNGELFF. The CDR3 DNA sequence: TGTGCCAGCAGCTTACAGCCGAACGGGGAGCTGTTTTTT.

This clonotype was observed many times. This chain connects TRBV5-1 to TRBJ1-1, with D perhaps TRBD1 (5 bases). This CDR3 spans 16 amino acids. The V gene's germline CDR1 is SGHRS and CDR2 YFSETQ. The ends were cut back, 4 bases at V and 1 base at J, with 17 bases in the middle. The CDR3 spells CASSPLEQDWNTEAFF. Written as DNA, the CDR3 is TGCGCCAGCAGCCCGTTGGAACAGGATTGGAACACTGAAGCTTTCTTT.

The gene calls are TRBV20-1 and TRBJ1-6; D not certain. V lost 1 base and J 9 bases, leaving 4 bases between the germline ends. CDR3 size: 11 residues. CDR1 and CDR2 (germline): DFQATT, SNEGSKA (reference sequence). The CDR3 DNA is TGCAGTGCTAGAGGGGGTTCACCCCTCCACTTT. Translating it yields CSARGGSPLHF.

This rearrangement joins TRBV12-3 or TRBV12-4 to TRBJ1-2; D possibly corresponds to TRBD1 (6 bases). V lost 8 bases to trimming and J lost 1 base, with 29 bases between them. The CDR3 runs to 19 residues. CDR3 amino acids: CASCGLWGAPSYFNYGYTF. In nucleotides, the CDR3 is TGTGCCAGCTGTGGCCTTTGGGGGGCGCCGTCATATTTTAACTATGGCTACACCTTC.

This clonotype was recorded many times. The rearrangement uses TRBV21-1 and TRBJ1-2. TRBV21-1 is a known pseudogene. The CDR3 sequence is 12 residues long. CDR3 amino acids: CASSPNPYGYTF. CDR3 nucleotide sequence: TGTGCCAGCAGCCCAAACCCTTATGGCTACACCTTC.

This clonotype was recorded at least ten times. The chain joins TRBV29-1 to TRBJ1-1; D call uncertain. Trimming cost V 5 bases and J 1 base, with 5 bases left between them. This CDR3 region has 11 residues. CDR1 SQVTM and CDR2 ANQGSEA come from the germline V gene. The CDR3 sequence: CSVLRNTEAFF. CDR3 coding DNA: TGCAGCGTTCTCCGGAACACTGAAGCTTTCTTT.

In regard to this clonotype: Just one base apart from a much larger clone, this may be a read error. This chain links TRBV5-1 with TRBJ2-3; maybe TRBD2 (5 bases). Germline V gene sequence: CDR1 SGHRS, CDR2 YFSETQ. Trimming left V 6 bases short and J 3 bases short, with 20 bases between. CDR3 length: 16 residues. Written as DNA, the CDR3 is TGCGCCAGCAACCTCTCCCTAGCAGGTGGTACAGATACGCAGTATTTT. Translating gives CASNLSLAGGTDTQYF. Variable domain in full (rest from reference TRBV5-1 and TRBJ2-3): KAGVTQTPRYLIKTRGQQVTLSCSPISGHRSVSWYQQTPGQGLQFLFEYFSETQRNKGNFPGRFSGRQFSNSRSEMNVSTLELGDSALYLCASNLSLAGGTDTQYFGPGTRLTVL.

The rearrangement uses TRBV15 and TRBJ2-1; 12 bases are shared with TRBD2. The V gene end was trimmed by 2 bases and the J gene end by 6 bases; junction bases not matched to a gene: 8. Germline V CDR1 and CDR2: LNHNV, YYDKDF (reference sequence). The CDR3 is 17 amino acids. DNA for the CDR3: TGTGCCACCAGCAGAACCAGACTAGCGGGAGTCGGCAATGAGCAGTTCTTC. It specifies CATSRTRLAGVGNEQFF.

This clonotype has just a few counts. This sequence joins TRBV28 and TRBJ2-1, with D unresolved. Trimming left V 8 bases short and J 0 bases short, with 11 bases between. The CDR3 has 14 amino acids. Germline CDR1 reads MDHEN; CDR2 reads SYDVKM. The CDR3 reads CASFSRSSYNEQFF. The CDR3 DNA reads as TGTGCCAGCTTTTCACGGAGCTCCTACAATGAGCAGTTCTTC.

At least ten counts were recorded for this clonotype. This chain connects TRBV11-2 to TRBJ2-3, with 8 bases that match TRBD2. From germline, CDR1 is SGHAT and CDR2 FQNNGV. The CDR3 contains 11 residues. Unmatched junction bases numbered 4, after V lost 5 bases and J lost 12 bases. CDR3 nucleotide sequence: TGTGCCAGCAGCGGGGGGACTAGTCAGTATTTT. Translated, it gives CASSGGTSQYF.

In its sample, this clonotype was seen many times. CDR3 bases: TGTGCCAGCGGTGACAGGGAATGGATCACTGAAGCTTTCTTT. Its translation is CASGDREWITEAFF. V is TRBV7-8 and J is TRBJ1-1, with 7 bases that match TRBD1. CDR1 is SGHVS, CDR2 FQNEAQ, per germline. The CDR3 covers 14 residues. Losses at the gene ends were 8 bases for V and 4 bases for J; bases not matched to a gene: 10.

This clonotype has a count of ten or more. V and J are TRBV7-2 and TRBJ2-2; TRBD2 might be the D (6 bases). From germline, CDR1 is SGHTA and CDR2 FQGNSA. This CDR3 spans 16 amino acids. V was clipped by 5 bases and J by 5 bases, with 18 bases between them. The CDR3 reads CASSDPWDSITGELFF. The CDR3 DNA follows: TGTGCCAGCAGCGACCCCTGGGACTCCATTACCGGGGAGCTGTTTTTT.

This clonotype turned up a few times. The chain has TRBV5-1 and TRBJ2-7, with a possible D match to TRBD1 (6 bases). CDR1 and CDR2 from the germline V gene are SGHRS and YFSETQ. The CDR3 spans 14 residues. V was cut by 2 bases and J by 6 bases, with 15 bases left in between. This CDR3 reads CASSFSPDSGEQYF. The CDR3 nucleotides read TGCGCCAGCAGCTTCAGCCCGGACAGCGGCGAGCAGTACTTC. The full variable domain, rest sourced from reference TRBV5-1 and TRBJ2-7, is KAGVTQTPRYLIKTRGQQVTLSCSPISGHRSVSWYQQTPGQGLQFLFEYFSETQRNKGNFPGRFSGRQFSNSRSEMNVSTLELGDSALYLCASSFSPDSGEQYFGPGTRLTVT.

V is TRBV5-1 and J is TRBJ2-7; D might be TRBD1 or TRBD2, each matching 5 bases. CDR1 is SGHRS and CDR2 is YFSETQ in the germline V gene. V gave up 3 bases and J gave up 3 bases, with 22 bases separating them. The CDR3 length is 17 residues. Here the CDR3 DNA reads TGCGCCAGCAGCTCGGACGACTCCGGGACCCTCGTCTACGAGCAGTACTTC. This gives the protein CASSSDDSGTLVYEQYF.

This clonotype was picked up a small number of times. The chain combines TRBV10-3 with TRBJ2-7; D not resolved. The length of the CDR3 is 13 residues. Germline V gene lookup returns CDR1 ENHRY and CDR2 SYGVKD. V gave up 9 bases and J gave up 2 bases, with 14 bases separating them. DNA of the CDR3: TGTGCCATTTCCCACCGAAGTCCCTACGAGCAGTACTTC. Its protein is CAISHRSPYEQYF.

This clonotype came up many times. The chain joins TRBV20-1 to TRBJ2-1, with D unclear. With 4 bases removed from V and 5 bases from J, the gap between germline ends came to 6 bases. CDR3 size: 11 residues. CDR1 is DFQATT, CDR2 SNEGSKA, per germline (reference sequence). In nucleotides, the CDR3 is TGCAGTGCTAATCGGAACAATGAGCAGTTCTTC. Translated, it gives CSANRNNEQFF.

This clonotype was seen ten or more times. The V call is TRBV15, the J call TRBJ2-7; D gene uncertain. The germline gives CDR1 LNHNV, CDR2 YYDKDF (reference sequence). The CDR3 is 14 amino acids. V dropped 0 bases and J dropped 7 bases, with 13 bases sitting between them. Here the CDR3 reads CATSRESPQGEQYF. CDR3 coding DNA: TGTGCCACCAGCAGAGAGTCCCCCCAAGGGGAGCAGTACTTC.

This clonotype was observed at least ten times. This chain connects TRBV6-1 to TRBJ1-2; D is uncertain. Germline V gene lookup returns CDR1 MNHNS and CDR2 SASEGT. V lost 1 base to trimming and J lost 1 base, with 1 base between them. The CDR3 length is 12 residues. The CDR3 nucleotides read TGTGCCAGCAGTGAAGTTAACTATGGCTACACCTTC. It yields the protein CASSEVNYGYTF.

The CDR3 DNA sequence: TGTGCCTGGAGTACGGGACAGGGGGTTGCTGAAGCTTTCTTT. This gives the protein CAWSTGQGVAEAFF. This chain uses TRBV30 with TRBJ1-1; TRBD1 agrees at 11 bases. Germline trimming cut 2 bases from V and 6 bases from J; bases unmatched to any gene: 5. Germline CDR1 GTSNPN, CDR2 SVGIG (reference sequence). This CDR3 contains 14 residues.

V usage is TRBV20-1 and J usage is TRBJ2-5, with D possibly called TRBD1 or TRBD2 (6 bases each). CDR1 is DFQATT and CDR2 is SNEGSKA in the germline V gene (reference sequence). This CDR3 is built from 12 residues. The V gene lost 6 bases and the J gene lost 5 bases, with 13 bases spanning the gap. The CDR3 nucleotides read TGCAGTGCCTCGGGGGCAGGGGAGACCCAGTACTTC. Protein product: CSASGAGETQYF.

This clonotype was picked up many times. This chain connects TRBV7-8 to TRBJ2-5, with D hard to call. CDR3 length: 15 residues. V was clipped by 5 bases and J by 2 bases, with 15 bases between them. Germline loops: CDR1 SGHVS, CDR2 FQNEAQ. CDR3 sequence: CASSRSLGTQETQYF. The CDR3 bases are TGTGCCAGCAGCCGAAGCCTTGGAACGCAAGAGACCCAGTACTTC.